The 3 T cell receptor beta chains listed next were all sequenced from one sample in a study of blood T cell repertoires in COVID-19. Using immunoSEQ multiplex PCR, the repertoire was profiled, and TCRdb retains in-frame clones only, with some absent. In the table there are 150,000 to 180,000 clones, more than 85% of which are singletons. The sample taken for sequencing was peripheral blood. Every receptor here comes from a woman aged 70 to 79 with acute or convalescent COVID-19.

This chain links TRBV19 with TRBJ2-5; 9 bases map to TRBD1. Germline V gives CDR1 LNHDA, CDR2 SQIVND (reference sequence). This CDR3 is built from 15 residues. V shed 5 bases and J 5 bases; nucleotides not matched to a gene: 9. The CDR3 DNA sequence: TGTGCCAGTAGTCTTGGGACAGGGTATAGGGAGACCCAGTACTTC. Protein sequence: CASSLGTGYRETQYF.

This chain joins TRBV5-1 and TRBJ2-3; D unresolved. V dropped 0 bases and J dropped 2 bases, with 7 bases sitting between them. This CDR3 spans 14 amino acids. Germline CDR1 reads SGHRS; CDR2 reads YFSETQ. CDR3 amino acids: CASSLGRITDTQYF. CDR3 nucleotide sequence: TGCGCCAGCAGCTTGGGGCGGATCACAGATACGCAGTATTTT. Drawing the rest from reference TRBV5-1 and TRBJ2-3, the complete variable domain is KAGVTQTPRYLIKTRGQQVTLSCSPISGHRSVSWYQQTPGQGLQFLFEYFSETQRNKGNFPGRFSGRQFSNSRSEMNVSTLELGDSALYLCASSLGRITDTQYFGPGTRLTVL.

This chain connects TRBV7-9 to TRBJ1-6, with D hard to call. Germline V gene lookup returns CDR1 SEHNR and CDR2 FQNEAQ (reference sequence). The CDR3 has 13 residues. V was pared by 2 bases and J by 8 bases, with 7 bases between. Here the CDR3 reads CASSLSGYSPLHF. CDR3 nucleotides: TGTGCCAGCAGCTTATCGGGGTATTCACCCCTCCACTTT.